This T cell receptor beta chain originates from a study of blood T cell repertoires in COVID-19. Study in general: COVID-19 samples, acute and convalescent, were from the United States, Italy and Spain. In each case, the material was cDNA or gDNA derived from T cells, B-cell-depleted T cells, or PBMCs.

Recruited during active infection, patients (from Seattle) were subsequently followed longitudinally. V was pared by 3 bases and J by 5 bases, with 4 bases of the junction left unmatched. CDR1 KGHSH and CDR2 LQKENI come from the germline V gene. This CDR3 has 14 residues. In the original analysis: Amplifying reference gene primers gave estimates of nucleated cell counts. Profiling relied on immunoSEQ multiplex PCR, and the TCRdb table lists in-frame clones only, not all of them. D and trimming were read from the DNA, whereas the V and J calls and clone size are those reported in that table. The table lists 120,000 to 150,000 clones, 80% to 90% of them singletons, with roughly 8% in the top ten.

Sequencing was performed on peripheral blood. The origin of this receptor is a woman aged 60-75 years with COVID-19, enrolled during active disease. This chain connects TRBV18 to TRBJ2-5; 9 nucleotides align to TRBD2. CDR3 in DNA: TGTGCCAGCTCACCCGGGACTAGCTTGGAGACCCAGTACTTC. Its protein is CASSPGTSLETQYF.